This passage covers 16 T cell receptor beta chains from one sample sequenced in a study of cytomegalovirus exposure and HLA in healthy donors. It was with 60 Vbeta and 13 Jbeta primers that the PCR ran. Clones were sequenced by immunoSEQ multiplex PCR, and TCRdb holds only the in-frame ones, with some missing. The table records 150,000 to 200,000 clones, roughly 88% of them present only once. Material for sequencing was PBMCs. The receptors were gathered from a man aged 18 to 29 in good health and CMV-seropositive.

The chain uses TRBV7-8 and TRBJ2-1; 9 bases are shared with TRBD1. With 3 bases clipped from V and 8 bases from J, the junction kept 11 bases outside the gene matches. From germline, CDR1 is SGHVS and CDR2 FQNEAQ. This CDR3 is 16 amino acids long. The CDR3 sequence is CASSLGVGQGLDEQFF. The CDR3 DNA is TGTGCCAGCAGCTTGGGGGTGGGACAGGGTTTGGATGAGCAGTTCTTC.

The chain recombines TRBV18 with TRBJ2-7; 7 nucleotides line up with TRBD1. Germline V CDR1 and CDR2: KGHSH, LQKENI. After removal of 6 bases from V and 6 bases from J, the junction contained 8 bases not matched to a gene. The CDR3 spans 13 residues. The CDR3 coding sequence is TGTGCCAGCTCGCCGACAGGGAACGCCGAGCAGTACTTC. Translating gives CASSPTGNAEQYF.

This chain joins TRBV19 and TRBJ1-1; 10 bases map to TRBD1. This CDR3 is 15 amino acids long. In germline, CDR1 is LNHDA, CDR2 SQIVND (reference sequence). Trimming cost V 5 bases and J 6 bases; bases outside gene matches: 9. The CDR3 sequence: CASSFRQGAGAEAFF. In nucleotides, the CDR3 is TGTGCCAGTAGTTTTAGACAGGGGGCTGGGGCTGAAGCTTTCTTT.

This rearrangement joins TRBV25-1 to TRBJ1-1; D is undetermined. Trimming removed 1 base at V and 11 bases at J, with 11 bases between. This CDR3 is built from 12 residues. Germline V gene data show CDR1 as MGHDK and CDR2 as SYGVNS. The CDR3 region is CASSEFGREAFF. The CDR3 DNA is TGTGCCAGCAGTGAATTCGGAAGGGAGGCTTTCTTT. The full variable domain, completed using reference TRBV25-1 and TRBJ1-1, is EADIYQTPRYLVIGTGKKITLECSQTMGHDKMYWYQQDPGMELHLIHYSYGVNSTEKGDLSSESTVSRIRTEHFPLTLESARPSHTSQYLCASSEFGREAFFGQGTRLTVV.

The genes are TRBV30 and TRBJ1-3; D perhaps matches TRBD1 (6 bases). The CDR3 has 15 amino acids. Germline CDR1 is GTSNPN and CDR2 is SVGIG (reference sequence). V was pared by 1 base and J by 0 bases, with 10 bases between. CDR3 bases: TGTGCCTGGAGTGACAGGGCAATCTCTGGAAACACCATATATTTT. Translated: CAWSDRAISGNTIYF.

This clone was seen a single time. The chain recombines TRBV29-1 with TRBJ2-7, with 9 bases fitting TRBD1. CDR3 size: 12 residues. The trim removed 6 bases at V and 7 bases at J, leaving 7 bases unmatched. Germline loops: CDR1 SQVTM, CDR2 ANQGSEA. CDR3 in amino acids: CSVGQGATEQYF. The CDR3 DNA reads as TGCAGCGTGGGACAGGGAGCTACGGAGCAGTACTTC.

The table lists this clone with a few counts. The chain employs TRBV4-1 and TRBJ1-2; D is possibly TRBD1 (6 bases). This CDR3 is 14 amino acids long. Germline V gene data show CDR1 as MGHRA and CDR2 as YSYEKL. Trimming stripped 1 base from V and 7 bases from J, with 13 bases between. The DNA of the CDR3 is TGCGCCAGCAGCCAAGTCGAGGGACACCTTGGCTACACCTTC. It encodes CASSQVEGHLGYTF.

J is TRBJ2-7 and V is TRBV7-2; 7 bases agree with TRBD2. The CDR3 contains 15 residues. V lost 5 bases, J lost 6 bases, and 13 bases stayed unmatched. Germline lookup yields CDR1 SGHTA and CDR2 FQGNSA. The CDR3 sequence is CASSPPRGWVGEQYF. CDR3 DNA sequence: TGTGCCAGCAGCCCGCCGCGGGGGTGGGTCGGCGAGCAGTACTTC.

The chain carries TRBV5-6 and TRBJ2-3, with TRBD2 identical over 9 bases. The CDR3 is made up of 18 amino acids. V lost 2 bases and J lost 2; bases outside the gene matches: 12. Germline values: CDR1 SGHDT, CDR2 YYEEEE. The CDR3 DNA reads TGTGCCAGCAGCTTTTTGTCCCTCACTAGCGGGTTCACAGATACGCAGTATTTT. It specifies CASSFLSLTSGFTDTQYF.

The chain uses TRBV19 and TRBJ1-1; 7 bases line up with TRBD1. V lost 6 bases, J lost 3 bases, and 4 bases stayed unmatched. CDR1 and CDR2 from the germline V gene are LNHDA and SQIVND (reference sequence). This CDR3 has 13 amino acids. CDR3 coding DNA: TGTGCCAGTAGGACAGGGATGTACACTGAAGCTTTCTTT. Encoded protein: CASRTGMYTEAFF.

The rearrangement joins TRBV7-3 to TRBJ1-2; maybe TRBD1 (6 bases). Trimming shortened V by 5 bases and J by 9 bases, and 16 bases separated the two germline ends. CDR1 and CDR2 (germline): SGHTA, FQGTGA. CDR3 size: 13 residues. The CDR3 DNA is TGTGCCAGCAGCGACGGCGTTGGGGGCAGCTACACCTTC. Translation: CASSDGVGGSYTF.

V usage is TRBV2 and J usage is TRBJ2-7, with D unresolved. CDR1 is SNHLY, CDR2 FYNNEI, per germline. This CDR3 is built from 13 residues. Trimming stripped 6 bases from V and 3 bases from J, with 12 bases between. Here the CDR3 DNA reads TGTGCCAGCAGCCGCCAGGTGGTCTACGAGCAGTACTTC. Translated: CASSRQVVYEQYF.

The chain uses TRBV7-9 and TRBJ1-2; 7 bases line up with TRBD1. Germline values: CDR1 SEHNR, CDR2 FQNEAQ (reference sequence). V lost 5 bases to trimming and J lost 0 bases; unmatched junction nucleotides: 12. The CDR3 totals 17 residues. CDR3 residues: CASSLPVTGKANYGYTF. In DNA form, the CDR3 reads TGTGCCAGCAGCCTGCCCGTGACAGGGAAAGCTAACTATGGCTACACCTTC.

V usage is TRBV19 and J usage is TRBJ1-5; 8 bases map to TRBD1. CDR1 is LNHDA, CDR2 SQIVND, per germline (reference sequence). The J segment lost 5 bases and the V segment lost 3 bases, leaving 9 bases of the junction unmatched. CDR3 length: 16 amino acids. This CDR3 reads CASSIVGNRGDQPQHF. As DNA, the CDR3 is TGTGCCAGTAGTATTGTCGGAAACAGGGGGGATCAGCCCCAGCATTTT.

This clone was seen ten or more times. The chain couples TRBV2 to TRBJ1-2; 7 bases are a match to TRBD1. Germline values: CDR1 SNHLY, CDR2 FYNNEI. After removal of 7 bases from V and 2 bases from J, the junction contained 4 bases not matched to a gene. This CDR3 is 13 amino acids long. The CDR3 protein is CASKETGNYGYTF. In DNA form, the CDR3 reads TGTGCCAGCAAGGAGACAGGGAACTATGGCTACACCTTC.

This sequence joins TRBV4-2 and TRBJ1-4, with D unclear. Germline V gives CDR1 LGHNA, CDR2 YNFKEQ. Trimming shortened V by 4 bases and J by 0 bases, and 12 bases separated the two germline ends. The CDR3 loop spans 16 amino acids. The CDR3 loop is CASSPSGSATNEKLFF. The CDR3 nucleotides are TGTGCCAGCAGCCCCTCGGGGTCCGCAACTAATGAAAAACTGTTTTTT.